This T cell receptor beta chain is from a study of vaccination and CD4 T cells after COVID-19. Study overall: Samples were taken after vaccination, a median of around 76 days after dose two, with a range of 14 to 241. Study conclusions and caveats: Convalescent patients' vaccine-specific clones were spike mono-reactive in 304 of 307 cases.

V gave up 1 base and J gave up 5 bases, with 9 bases separating them. Germline CDR1 LNHNV, CDR2 YYDKDF (reference sequence). The CDR3 length is 14 residues. The treatment is: roughly 10-day PBMC culture with coronavirus spike peptide pools or control peptides (ViraFEST assay). The assay that was used to sequence DNA from cultured CD4+ T cells was the Oncomine TCR Beta short-read assay. The source of extracted genomic DNA was cultured CD4+ T cells. Each CDR3 protein gets one entry after TCRdb re-called the PCR reads with MiXCR. The sample has 14,000 to 15,000 distinct CDR3 sequences, 65% to 85% seen once; the top ten hold around 9.6%. On this clonotype: What it binds is not known.

The sequence was collected from a human donor who received a COVID-19 vaccine. The sample here was CD4+ T cells from blood, cultured in vitro, taken after SARS-CoV-2 vaccination. The V call is TRBV15, the J call TRBJ1-5; D is perhaps TRBD1 (6 bases). This CDR3 reads CATSRAYRDQPQHF. Here the CDR3 DNA reads TGTGCCACCAGCAGAGCGTACAGGGATCAGCCCCAGCATTTT.